The present T cell receptor beta chain was sequenced within a study of cytomegalovirus exposure and HLA in healthy donors. Primers included in the PCR were 60 Vbeta and 13 Jbeta primers. TCRdb's table, derived via immunoSEQ multiplex PCR, lists solely in-frame clones and lacks some. The sample shows 100,000 to 150,000 clones, approximately 84% of them seen only once. To note about this clone: The antigen is undetermined.

V lost 2 bases, J lost 5 bases, and 7 bases stayed unmatched. From germline, CDR1 is MNHEY and CDR2 SVGAGI. The CDR3 consists of 15 residues. Study outcomes and limitations: An apparent linkage of common viral pathogens to several of the most significant clusters emerged in a later analysis. TCR beta chain V- and J-gene trimming was linked, in a later analysis, to a missense variant in DCLRE1C. Some 150 TCR beta chains were listed as cytomegalovirus-associated. Earlier analysis found most TCR beta V segments productive about 87% or about 30% of the time.

Sequences were obtained from PBMCs. The sequence came from a man between 18 and 35 years old in good health and CMV-seropositive. V gene TRBV6-5 combines with J gene TRBJ1-2, with TRBD1 identical over 8 bases. The CDR3 reads CASSYRGQGRYGYTF. Written as DNA, the CDR3 is TGTGCCAGCAGTTACCGAGGACAGGGACGATATGGCTACACCTTC.